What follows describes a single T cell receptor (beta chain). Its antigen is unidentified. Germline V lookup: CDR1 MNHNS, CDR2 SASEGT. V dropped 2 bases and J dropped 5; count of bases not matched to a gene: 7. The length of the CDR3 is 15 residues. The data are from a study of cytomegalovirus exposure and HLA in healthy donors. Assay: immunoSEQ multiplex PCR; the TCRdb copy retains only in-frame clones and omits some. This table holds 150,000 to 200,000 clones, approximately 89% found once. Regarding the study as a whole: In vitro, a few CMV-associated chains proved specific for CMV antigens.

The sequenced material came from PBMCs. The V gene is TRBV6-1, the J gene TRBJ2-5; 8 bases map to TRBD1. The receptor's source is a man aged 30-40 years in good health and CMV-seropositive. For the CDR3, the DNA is TGTGCCAGCAGTGAATGGCAGGGGGCTTGGGAGACCCAGTACTTC. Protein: CASSEWQGAWETQYF.